The rows below give T cell receptor beta chains drawn from one sample of a study of T cells expressing NK-cell markers. One entry per CDR3 protein, without DNA, is what TCRdb gives after re-calling the 5' RACE reads. The listing contains about 160,000 distinct CDR3 sequences. Sequencing was done on a sample of blood T cells: a sorted CD56 or NKG2C T cell subset, CD4+ or CD8+ T cells, or bulk PBMC T cells (not recorded which). The receptors derive from a woman between 18 and 75 years old in good health. The CDR3 runs from the conserved cysteine through the conserved F or W. Fields, in order: J gene, V gene, CDR3 protein.

J gene: TRBJ1-1; V gene: TRBV19; CDR3 protein: CASRMGQGGTEAFF
J gene: TRBJ2-7; V gene: TRBV18; CDR3 protein: CASSPPTGVYEQYF
J gene: TRBJ2-5; V gene: TRBV5-1; CDR3 protein: CASSFSKTGGETQYF
J gene: TRBJ1-5; V gene: TRBV7-8; CDR3 protein: CASSATGLNQPQHF
J gene: TRBJ2-2; V gene: TRBV14; CDR3 protein: CASSRGGDAGELFF
J gene: TRBJ2-2; V gene: TRBV30; CDR3 protein: CAWSGPGELFF
J gene: TRBJ2-1; V gene: TRBV9; CDR3 protein: CASSVGVTGNNEQFF
J gene: TRBJ1-4; V gene: TRBV12-3/TRBV12-4; CDR3 protein: CASSSSSGAGEKLFF
J gene: TRBJ2-3; V gene: TRBV11-2; CDR3 protein: CASSQNRDISPHTQYF
J gene: TRBJ2-5; V gene: TRBV3-1; CDR3 protein: CASELRGQETQYF
J gene: TRBJ2-2; V gene: TRBV28; CDR3 protein: CATRGLNTGELFF
J gene: TRBJ1-5; V gene: TRBV20-1; CDR3 protein: CSEVGPGNDQPQHF
J gene: TRBJ2-2; V gene: TRBV11-2; CDR3 protein: CASSHLYTGELFF
J gene: TRBJ2-7; V gene: TRBV20-1; CDR3 protein: CSASFSGSSYEQYF
J gene: TRBJ1-3; V gene: TRBV7-2; CDR3 protein: CASTPTGGGGNTIYF
J gene: TRBJ2-1; V gene: TRBV5-1; CDR3 protein: CASSLTGTEYNEQFF
J gene: TRBJ1-4; V gene: TRBV6-1; CDR3 protein: CASSERTAPNEKLFF
J gene: TRBJ2-7; V gene: TRBV7-2; CDR3 protein: CASSPDPDVHEQYF
J gene: TRBJ2-5; V gene: TRBV27; CDR3 protein: CASSSRLAGDIGETQYF
J gene: TRBJ1-2; V gene: TRBV11-2; CDR3 protein: CASSLGTGGYYGYTF
J gene: TRBJ1-6; V gene: TRBV11-2; CDR3 protein: CASSLNARASPLHF
J gene: TRBJ2-1; V gene: TRBV7-3; CDR3 protein: CASSLSRSTGGEQFF
J gene: TRBJ2-3; V gene: TRBV5-1; CDR3 protein: CASSRYGPYDSTDTQYF
J gene: TRBJ2-1; V gene: TRBV29-1; CDR3 protein: CSVEYQGDEQFF
J gene: TRBJ2-1; V gene: TRBV7-9; CDR3 protein: CASSASSGAVYNEQFF
J gene: TRBJ2-3; V gene: TRBV7-2; CDR3 protein: CASSFSGRVPDTQYF
J gene: TRBJ2-5; V gene: TRBV9; CDR3 protein: CASSVQGIQETQYF
J gene: TRBJ2-2; V gene: TRBV3-1; CDR3 protein: CASSQGTGFAGELFF
J gene: TRBJ2-7; V gene: TRBV5-1; CDR3 protein: CASSPISGSSYEQYF
J gene: TRBJ2-3; V gene: TRBV6-5; CDR3 protein: CASSYSPTGGWDTDTQYF
J gene: TRBJ2-1; V gene: TRBV30; CDR3 protein: CAWSVLAPPRKQFF
J gene: TRBJ2-1; V gene: TRBV5-5; CDR3 protein: CASSLGMSGYNEQFF
J gene: TRBJ1-1; V gene: TRBV2; CDR3 protein: CASRETSLNTEAFF
J gene: TRBJ2-2; V gene: TRBV9; CDR3 protein: CASSAPMWGGTGELFF
J gene: TRBJ1-3; V gene: TRBV28; CDR3 protein: CASSFPQGAGNTIYF
J gene: TRBJ1-2; V gene: TRBV7-9; CDR3 protein: CASRSGVPPNYGYTF
J gene: TRBJ2-1; V gene: TRBV11-3; CDR3 protein: CASSSQREDNEQFF
J gene: TRBJ2-7; V gene: TRBV20-1; CDR3 protein: CSARDVAGRTYEQYF
J gene: TRBJ1-1; V gene: TRBV2; CDR3 protein: CASSLSGTGNTEAFF
J gene: TRBJ2-7; V gene: TRBV19; CDR3 protein: CASSIRGTGTYEQYF
J gene: TRBJ2-3; V gene: TRBV24-1; CDR3 protein: CATRGLAGGPFGDTQYF
J gene: TRBJ1-1; V gene: TRBV7-2; CDR3 protein: CASSLVRGADTEAFF
J gene: TRBJ2-2; V gene: TRBV7-3; CDR3 protein: CASSRDRNTGELFF
J gene: TRBJ2-7; V gene: TRBV7-9; CDR3 protein: CASSLYSRAGRGDEQYF
J gene: TRBJ2-7; V gene: TRBV6-1; CDR3 protein: CASRANPGPRSYEQYF
J gene: TRBJ2-5; V gene: TRBV7-6; CDR3 protein: CASSLAGRSRETQYF
J gene: TRBJ1-6; V gene: TRBV5-5; CDR3 protein: CASSLVGAGAGNSPLHF
J gene: TRBJ1-5; V gene: TRBV7-2; CDR3 protein: CASSPTRQVGNQPQHF
J gene: TRBJ1-1; V gene: TRBV6-1; CDR3 protein: CASRAGGHMNTEAFF
J gene: TRBJ1-2; V gene: TRBV10-3; CDR3 protein: CAISPGQGTYGYTF
J gene: TRBJ2-2; V gene: TRBV28; CDR3 protein: CASHSGGPITGELFF
J gene: TRBJ2-2; V gene: TRBV11-1; CDR3 protein: CASSLSGTGTTGELFF
J gene: TRBJ2-4; V gene: TRBV20-1; CDR3 protein: CSAEGTANIQYF
J gene: TRBJ1-1; V gene: TRBV5-1; CDR3 protein: CASSASGGRSEAFF
J gene: TRBJ1-5; V gene: TRBV7-9; CDR3 protein: CASSSRTGTNQPQHF
J gene: TRBJ1-5; V gene: TRBV10-3; CDR3 protein: CASGQSDNQPQHF
J gene: TRBJ1-2; V gene: TRBV3-1; CDR3 protein: CASSPSNYGYTF